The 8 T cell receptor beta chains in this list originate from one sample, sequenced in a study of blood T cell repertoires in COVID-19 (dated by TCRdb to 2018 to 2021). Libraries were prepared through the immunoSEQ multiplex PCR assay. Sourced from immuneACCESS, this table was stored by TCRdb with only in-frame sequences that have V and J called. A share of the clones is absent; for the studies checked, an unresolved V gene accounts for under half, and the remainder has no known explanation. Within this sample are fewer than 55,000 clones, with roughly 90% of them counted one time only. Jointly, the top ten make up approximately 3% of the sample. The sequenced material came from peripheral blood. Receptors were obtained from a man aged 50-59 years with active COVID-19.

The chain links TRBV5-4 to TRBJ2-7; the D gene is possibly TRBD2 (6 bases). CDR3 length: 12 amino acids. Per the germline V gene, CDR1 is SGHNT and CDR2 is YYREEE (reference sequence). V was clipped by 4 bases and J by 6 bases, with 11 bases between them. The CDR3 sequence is CASSLGSGEQYF. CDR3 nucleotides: TGTGCCAGCAGCCTCGGTAGCGGCGAGCAGTACTTC. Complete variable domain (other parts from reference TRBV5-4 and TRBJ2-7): ETGVTQSPTHLIKTRGQQVTLRCSSQSGHNTVSWYQQALGQGPQFIFQYYREEENGRGNFPPRFSGLQFPNYSSELNVNALELDDSALYLCASSLGSGEQYFGPGTRLTVT.

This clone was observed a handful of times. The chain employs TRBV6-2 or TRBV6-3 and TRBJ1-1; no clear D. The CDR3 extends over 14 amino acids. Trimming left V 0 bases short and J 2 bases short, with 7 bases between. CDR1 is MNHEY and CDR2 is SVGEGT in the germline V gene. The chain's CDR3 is CASSYSQVNTEAFF. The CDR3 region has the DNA TGTGCCAGCAGTTACTCGCAGGTAAACACTGAAGCTTTCTTT.

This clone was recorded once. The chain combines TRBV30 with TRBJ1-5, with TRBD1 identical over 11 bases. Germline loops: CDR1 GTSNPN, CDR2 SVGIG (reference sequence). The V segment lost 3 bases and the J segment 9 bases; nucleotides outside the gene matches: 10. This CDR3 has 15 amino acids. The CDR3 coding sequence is TGTGCCTGGAGCCACCGGGACAGGGGGATTAGGCCCCAGCATTTT. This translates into CAWSHRDRGIRPQHF. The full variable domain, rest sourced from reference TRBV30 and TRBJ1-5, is SQTIHQWPATLVQPVGSPLSLECTVEGTSNPNLYWYRQAAGRGLQLLFYSVGIGQISSEVPQNLSASRPQDRQFILSSKKLLLSDSGFYLCAWSHRDRGIRPQHFGDGTRLSIL.

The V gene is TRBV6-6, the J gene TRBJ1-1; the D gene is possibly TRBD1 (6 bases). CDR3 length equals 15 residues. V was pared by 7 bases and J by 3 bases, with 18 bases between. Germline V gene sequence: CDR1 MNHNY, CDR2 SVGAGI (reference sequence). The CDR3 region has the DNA TGTGCCAGCACCCTCCCCGGGACACCCGACACTGAAGCTTTCTTT. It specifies CASTLPGTPDTEAFF.

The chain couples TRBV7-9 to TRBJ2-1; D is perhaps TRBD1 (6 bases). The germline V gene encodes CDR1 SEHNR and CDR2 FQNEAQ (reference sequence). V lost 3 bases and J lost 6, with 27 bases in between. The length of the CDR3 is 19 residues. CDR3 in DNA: TGTGCCAGCAGCTTTGTAGCCCTAGGGACATCGGGTTCAGGCAATGAGCAGTTCTTC. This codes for CASSFVALGTSGSGNEQFF.

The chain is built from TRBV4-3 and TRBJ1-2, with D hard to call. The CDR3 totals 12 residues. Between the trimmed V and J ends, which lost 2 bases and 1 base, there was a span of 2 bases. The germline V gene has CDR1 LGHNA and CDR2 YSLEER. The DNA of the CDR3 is TGCGCCAGCAGCCAACGTAACTATGGCTACACCTTC. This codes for CASSQRNYGYTF.

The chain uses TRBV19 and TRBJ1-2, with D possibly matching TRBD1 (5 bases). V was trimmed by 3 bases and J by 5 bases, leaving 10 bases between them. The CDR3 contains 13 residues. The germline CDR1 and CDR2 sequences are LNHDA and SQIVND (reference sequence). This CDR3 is CASSMTVKYGYTF. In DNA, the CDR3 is TGTGCCAGTAGTATGACAGTTAAGTATGGCTACACCTTC. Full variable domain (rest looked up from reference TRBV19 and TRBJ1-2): DGGITQSPKYLFRKEGQNVTLSCEQNLNHDAMYWYRQDPGQGLRLIYYSQIVNDFQKGDIAEGYSVSREKKESFPLTVTSAQKNPTAFYLCASSMTVKYGYTFGSGTRLTVV.

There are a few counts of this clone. The CDR3 region is CASSQDFGLVMNSEQFF. CDR3 nucleotides: TGCGCCAGCAGCCAAGACTTCGGCCTAGTAATGAATAGTGAGCAGTTCTTC. The genes are TRBV4-3 and TRBJ2-1; D ambiguous. Between the trimmed V and J ends, which lost 0 bases and 9 bases, there was a span of 21 bases. The CDR3 consists of 17 residues. Looked up from germline, CDR1 is LGHNA and CDR2 is YSLEER.